One sample yielded the 30 T cell receptor beta chains listed below, sequenced in a study of shared clonotypes between healthy human individuals. Clones were sequenced by immunoSEQ multiplex PCR, and TCRdb holds only the in-frame ones, with some missing. This sample yields fewer than 400,000 clones, of which approximately 79% are seen a single time; 10% belongs to the top ten. The material sequenced was memory CD4+ T cells sorted from blood. As to subset: CD45RA-negative fraction. The source of these receptors is a man aged 30 to 39 in good health.

The chain uses TRBV4-1 and TRBJ2-2; 9 nucleotides agree with TRBD1. The V and J ends lost 3 bases and 7 bases, in that order; junction bases with no gene match: 6. CDR3 length: 15 amino acids. Germline CDR1 is MGHRA and CDR2 is YSYEKL. The CDR3 region is CASSQGQGVFGELFF. CDR3 sequence (DNA): TGCGCCAGCAGCCAGGGACAGGGTGTGTTCGGGGAGCTGTTTTTT.

The chain recombines TRBV6-5 with TRBJ2-3; D possibly corresponds to TRBD2 (7 bases). The CDR3 loop spans 14 amino acids. Germline assignment: CDR1 MNHEY and CDR2 SVGAGI. V was cut by 5 bases and J by 7 bases, with 16 bases left in between. CDR3 coding DNA: TGTGCCAGCAGTCGAGGGGGGGAAAGACATACGCAGTATTTT. It yields the protein CASSRGGERHTQYF.

This chain connects TRBV29-1 to TRBJ2-1; 11 bases match TRBD1. The germline CDR1 and CDR2 sequences are SQVTM and ANQGSEA. J lost 7 bases, V lost 5 bases, and 7 bases had no gene match. The CDR3 loop spans 14 amino acids. CDR3 region: CSVRRDRGGNEQFF. The CDR3 bases are TGCAGCGTTCGCCGGGACAGGGGGGGGAATGAGCAGTTCTTC.

In its sample, this clone was seen once. V usage is TRBV18 and J usage is TRBJ1-4, with 11 bases fitting TRBD1. V trimming: 3 bases; J trimming: 6 bases; junction bases outside the gene matches: 3. Looked up from germline, CDR1 is KGHSH and CDR2 is LQKENI. CDR3 length: 15 residues. For the CDR3, the DNA is TGTGCCAGCTCACCCCGGACAGGGGGCGATGAAAAACTGTTTTTT. As protein: CASSPRTGGDEKLFF. The full variable domain, rest sourced from reference TRBV18 and TRBJ1-4, is NAGVMQNPRHLVRRRGQEARLRCSPMKGHSHVYWYRQLPEEGLKFMVYLQKENIIDESGMPKERFSAEFPKEGPSILRIQQVVRGDSAAYFCASSPRTGGDEKLFFGSGTQLSVL.

This clone was recorded at least ten times. The chain uses TRBV5-6 and TRBJ2-7, with D unresolved. The V gene's germline CDR1 is SGHDT and CDR2 YYEEEE. V lost 0 bases and J lost 3, with 13 bases in between. The CDR3 is 15 amino acids. This CDR3 is CASSLGSLRIYEQYF. CDR3 nucleotide sequence: TGTGCCAGCAGCTTGGGGTCGCTCAGAATCTACGAGCAGTACTTC.

This chain connects TRBV5-1 to TRBJ2-3; D is perhaps TRBD2 (5 bases). Germline assignment: CDR1 SGHRS and CDR2 YFSETQ. The CDR3 loop spans 12 amino acids. V lost 4 bases and J lost 5, with 8 bases in between. Here the CDR3 DNA reads TGCGCCAGCAGCAAGGAGGTAGATACGCAGTATTTT. It is translated as CASSKEVDTQYF.

This rearrangement joins TRBV27 to TRBJ1-5; D is possibly TRBD1 (6 bases). CDR3 size: 14 residues. Trimming shortened V by 6 bases and J by 7 bases, and 16 bases separated the two germline ends. Germline V gene lookup returns CDR1 MNHEY and CDR2 SMNVEV (reference sequence). CDR3 region: CASSRTGSHQPQHF. The DNA of the CDR3 is TGTGCCAGCAGCCGCACAGGGTCCCACCAGCCCCAGCATTTT.

This chain uses TRBV5-1 with TRBJ2-7; D may be TRBD1 or TRBD2 (5 bases each). Per the germline V gene, CDR1 is SGHRS and CDR2 is YFSETQ. Trimming removed 1 base at V and 3 bases at J, with 11 bases between. The CDR3 spans 14 residues. The CDR3 DNA sequence: TGCGCCAGCAGCTTGTCGGGACCGTACTACGAGCAGTACTTC. The encoded protein is CASSLSGPYYEQYF.

This clone was found a few times. The chain recombines TRBV18 with TRBJ2-3; tentative D call: TRBD2 (6 bases). CDR1 and CDR2 (germline): KGHSH, LQKENI. The V and J ends lost 4 bases and 5 bases respectively, with 19 bases between them. The CDR3 is made up of 16 amino acids. The CDR3 DNA follows: TGTGCCAGCTCACGACTGTGGGGGTCGGGGGAAGATACGCAGTATTTT. It yields the protein CASSRLWGSGEDTQYF.

The chain is built from TRBV5-5 and TRBJ1-1; D perhaps matches TRBD1 (6 bases). The CDR3 is made up of 14 amino acids. Trimming removed 6 bases at V and 2 bases at J, with 14 bases between. Germline values: CDR1 SGHKS, CDR2 YYEKEE (reference sequence). The CDR3 region has the DNA TGTGCCAGCACCCGAACAGGGACTAACACTGAAGCTTTCTTT. Encoded protein: CASTRTGTNTEAFF. Using reference TRBV5-5 and TRBJ1-1 for the parts outside the CDR3, the full variable domain is DAGVTQSPTHLIKTRGQQVTLRCSPISGHKSVSWYQQVLGQGPQFIFQYYEKEERGRGNFPDRFSARQFPNYSSELNVNALLLGDSALYLCASTRTGTNTEAFFGQGTRLTVV.

The count of this clone is one. The chain couples TRBV19 to TRBJ1-5; TRBD1 aligns across 9 bases. The CDR3 length is 14 residues. Per the germline V gene, CDR1 is LNHDA and CDR2 is SQIVND (reference sequence). Unmatched junction bases numbered 7, after V lost 7 bases and J lost 6 bases. In nucleotides, the CDR3 is TGTGCCAGTAACCCTACAGGGGGCGTTCAGCCCCAGCATTTT. Its translation: CASNPTGGVQPQHF. Full variable domain (rest looked up from reference TRBV19 and TRBJ1-5): DGGITQSPKYLFRKEGQNVTLSCEQNLNHDAMYWYRQDPGQGLRLIYYSQIVNDFQKGDIAEGYSVSREKKESFPLTVTSAQKNPTAFYLCASNPTGGVQPQHFGDGTRLSIL.

The CDR3 spells CASSLVTGGLSYEQYF. CDR3 sequence (DNA): TGCGCCAGCAGCTTGGTGACGGGAGGGCTGTCCTACGAGCAGTACTTC. The rearrangement uses TRBV5-1 and TRBJ2-7; 8 bases agree with TRBD2. This CDR3 comprises 16 residues. V lost 0 bases, J lost 1 base, and 6 bases stayed unmatched. The V gene's germline CDR1 is SGHRS and CDR2 YFSETQ.

This rearrangement joins TRBV28 to TRBJ2-1, with TRBD2 matching 13 bases. The V gene end was trimmed by 5 bases and the J gene end by 10 bases; junction bases not matched to a gene: 8. Germline assignment: CDR1 MDHEN and CDR2 SYDVKM. CDR3 length equals 15 residues. In DNA, the CDR3 is TGTGCCAGCAGTCTACTAGCGGGAGGGCCTCTCGAGCAGTTCTTC. Translated: CASSLLAGGPLEQFF.

This clone occurred once. The chain employs TRBV18 and TRBJ2-1, with TRBD2 matching 9 bases. The germline V gene encodes CDR1 KGHSH and CDR2 LQKENI. V was clipped by 6 bases and J by 10 bases; unmatched bases: 13. This CDR3 region has 15 residues. CDR3 nucleotides: TGTGCCAGCTCTCCGGGACTAGCTGACCTGGGCGAGCAGTTCTTC. This translates into CASSPGLADLGEQFF. The whole variable domain, remainder taken from reference TRBV18 and TRBJ2-1, is NAGVMQNPRHLVRRRGQEARLRCSPMKGHSHVYWYRQLPEEGLKFMVYLQKENIIDESGMPKERFSAEFPKEGPSILRIQQVVRGDSAAYFCASSPGLADLGEQFFGPGTRLTVL.

The chain recombines TRBV5-1 with TRBJ2-1, with 13 bases identical to TRBD2. CDR1 is SGHRS and CDR2 is YFSETQ in the germline V gene. This CDR3 has 14 amino acids. V gave up 4 bases and J gave up 9 bases; unmatched junction bases: 4. The CDR3 bases are TGCGCCAGCAGCGCGGGACTAGCGGGACTTGAGCAGTTCTTC. Its translation is CASSAGLAGLEQFF.

In its sample, this clone was seen once. The gene calls are TRBV14 and TRBJ2-7; D ambiguous. V was trimmed by 4 bases and J by 8 bases, leaving 12 bases between them. Germline loops: CDR1 SGHDN, CDR2 FVKESK. This CDR3 comprises 12 residues. The CDR3 sequence is CASSPGITKQYF. DNA for the CDR3: TGTGCCAGCAGCCCTGGAATTACGAAGCAGTACTTC.

The chain links TRBV30 to TRBJ2-2; the D is unclear. Trimming cost V 1 base and J 1 base, with 7 bases left between them. Germline assignment: CDR1 GTSNPN and CDR2 SVGIG (reference sequence). The CDR3 runs to 14 residues. The CDR3 region has the DNA TGTGCCTGGAGTGCTGTCGGGAACACCGGGGAGCTGTTTTTT. This sequence encodes CAWSAVGNTGELFF.

This chain uses TRBV28 with TRBJ2-1; D is ambiguous. Germline CDR1 MDHEN, CDR2 SYDVKM. This CDR3 is built from 16 residues. Deletions cut 2 bases from V and 2 bases from J, with 13 bases between. CDR3 residues: CASSLPLFGAYNEQFF. CDR3 coding DNA: TGTGCCAGCAGTTTACCTTTGTTTGGGGCCTACAATGAGCAGTTCTTC.

The chain joins TRBV5-7 to TRBJ2-6; D is unclear. TRBV5-7 carries the ORF label, with uncertain function. This CDR3 is built from 16 residues. V was clipped by 5 bases and J by 5 bases, with 17 bases between them. CDR3 in DNA: TGTGCCAGCAGAGCATGCGTACAAAGTCGGGCCAACGTCCTGACTTTC. Translating it yields CASRACVQSRANVLTF.

This clone was seen once. This chain links TRBV11-3 with TRBJ2-3; D is undetermined. V gave up 4 bases and J gave up 7 bases, with 6 bases separating them. The germline V gene has CDR1 SGHNT and CDR2 YENEEA. The CDR3 has 11 amino acids. The CDR3 protein is CASSSGHTQYF. The CDR3 DNA is TGTGCCAGCAGCTCCGGACATACGCAGTATTTT.

This clone came up a few times. The chain carries TRBV5-1 and TRBJ2-5; D is undetermined. The CDR3 is 15 amino acids. Trimming shortened V by 1 base and J by 2 bases, and 12 bases separated the two germline ends. From germline, CDR1 is SGHRS and CDR2 YFSETQ. CDR3 in amino acids: CASSLTGFSQETQYF. CDR3 DNA: TGCGCCAGCAGCTTGACGGGCTTTTCTCAAGAGACCCAGTACTTC.

In its sample, this clone was seen many times. V and J are TRBV7-2 and TRBJ2-2; no clear D. V was pared by 1 base and J by 7 bases, with 4 bases between. CDR3 length equals 12 residues. Germline V lookup: CDR1 SGHTA, CDR2 FQGNSA. CDR3 bases: TGTGCCAGCAGCTTAGAAGTCGGGGAGCTGTTTTTT. It encodes CASSLEVGELFF. Full variable domain (remainder filled in from reference TRBV7-2 and TRBJ2-2): GAGVSQSPSNKVTEKGKDVELRCDPISGHTALYWYRQSLGQGLEFLIYFQGNSAPDKSGLPSDRFSAERTGGSVSTLTIQRTQQEDSAVYLCASSLEVGELFFGEGSRLTVL.

The rearrangement links TRBV27 to TRBJ1-2; D perhaps matches TRBD1 (6 bases). The CDR3 totals 13 residues. V dropped 8 bases and J dropped 2 bases, with 12 bases sitting between them. Per the germline V gene, CDR1 is MNHEY and CDR2 is SMNVEV (reference sequence). The CDR3 DNA is TGTGCCAGCGCGGGGGGGGCAAACTATGGCTACACCTTC. Translating it yields CASAGGANYGYTF.

The chain couples TRBV5-8 to TRBJ2-5, with a possible D match to TRBD2 (6 bases). This CDR3 spans 14 amino acids. V was shortened by 5 bases and J by 4 bases, with 15 bases between the two germline ends. The germline V gene encodes CDR1 SGHTS and CDR2 YDEGEE. The CDR3 DNA reads TGTGCCAGCAGGAGACGCGGGGATAGAGAGACCCAGTACTTC. Amino acid sequence: CASRRRGDRETQYF.

This chain joins TRBV25-1 and TRBJ2-1, with 9 positions matching TRBD2. The CDR3 extends over 17 amino acids. After removal of 1 base from V and 0 bases from J, the junction contained 4 bases not matched to a gene. Germline V gives CDR1 MGHDK, CDR2 SYGVNS. The CDR3 DNA reads as TGTGCCAGCAGTGAATCCAAGACTAGCGGCTCCTACAATGAGCAGTTCTTC. Its translation is CASSESKTSGSYNEQFF.

The chain carries TRBV6-6 and TRBJ2-7; 7 bases agree with TRBD1. V shed 0 bases and J 2 bases; nucleotides not matched to a gene: 4. The CDR3 is made up of 15 amino acids. Germline loops: CDR1 MNHNY, CDR2 SVGAGI (reference sequence). In DNA form, the CDR3 reads TGTGCCAGCAGTTACTCGATTCAGGGGGCCTACGAGCAGTACTTC. This codes for CASSYSIQGAYEQYF.

The CDR3 spells CASSQDGSYNEQFF. The CDR3 coding sequence is TGCGCCAGCAGCCAAGATGGCAGTTACAATGAGCAGTTCTTC. The V gene is TRBV4-3, the J gene TRBJ2-1; D call uncertain. The ends were cut back, 0 bases at V and 4 bases at J, with 7 bases in the middle. CDR3 length equals 14 residues. In germline, CDR1 is LGHNA, CDR2 YSLEER.

Concerning this clone itself: Mismatch with germline at one junction end may stem from a read error. The J gene is TRBJ1-3, the V gene TRBV7-7; unclear D gene. Germline-derived CDR1 and CDR2 are SSHAT and FNYEAQ (reference sequence). CDR3 length: 14 amino acids. The CDR3 loop is CASSPTVAGNTIYF. In nucleotides, the CDR3 is TGTGCTAGCAGCCCAACAGTGGCTGGAAACACCATATATTTT.

The J gene is TRBJ1-2, the V gene TRBV5-4, with D unclear. The CDR3 sequence is 12 residues long. The V gene lost 3 bases and the J gene lost 4 bases, with 7 bases spanning the gap. CDR1 is SGHNT, CDR2 YYREEE, per germline (reference sequence). Here the CDR3 reads CASSSAGYGYTF. The CDR3 DNA is TGTGCCAGCAGCTCGGCAGGCTATGGCTACACCTTC.

The chain has TRBV6-6 and TRBJ1-5, with TRBD1 matching 8 bases. The junction had 8 bases not matched to a gene; V was cut back by 7 bases and J by 0 bases. The germline V gene encodes CDR1 MNHNY and CDR2 SVGAGI (reference sequence). The CDR3 runs to 16 residues. In DNA form, the CDR3 reads TGTGCCAGCATTCCTCAGGGGGCCCATAGCAATCAGCCCCAGCATTTT. Its translation is CASIPQGAHSNQPQHF.